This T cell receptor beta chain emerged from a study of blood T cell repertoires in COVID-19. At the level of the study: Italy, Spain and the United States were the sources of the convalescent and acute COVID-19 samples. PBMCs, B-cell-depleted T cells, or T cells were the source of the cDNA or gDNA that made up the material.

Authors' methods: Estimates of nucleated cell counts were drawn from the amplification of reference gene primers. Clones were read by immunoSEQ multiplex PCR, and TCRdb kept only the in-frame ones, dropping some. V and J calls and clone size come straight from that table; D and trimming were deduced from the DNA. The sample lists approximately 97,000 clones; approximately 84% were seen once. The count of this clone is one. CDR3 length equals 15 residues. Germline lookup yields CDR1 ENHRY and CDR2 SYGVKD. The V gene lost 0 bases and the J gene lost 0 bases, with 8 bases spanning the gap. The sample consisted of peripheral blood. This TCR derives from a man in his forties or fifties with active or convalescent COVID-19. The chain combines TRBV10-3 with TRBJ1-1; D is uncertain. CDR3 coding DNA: TGTGCCATCAGTGAGTCCCCAACGGTGAACACTGAAGCTTTCTTT. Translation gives CAISESPTVNTEAFF.